The present TCR beta chain was sequenced within a study of T cell responses to AZD1222 COVID-19 vaccine. Study-wide points: Repertoire collection took place solely once the T cell response had peaked. Two AZD1222 administrations were followed by greater Spike-specific TCR breadth and depth. Spike was spanned by vaccine-associated CD4 TCRs, which were dominant at 160-218 and 743-854. The sample set comprised mostly white British donors with more females, and clonal diversity was possibly underestimated.

Sequencing used immunoSEQ multiplex PCR; TCRdb keeps in-frame clones, though not all of them. The sample gives 55,000 to 90,000 clones, around 84% of which show up once; 9.8% is in the top ten. The CDR3 consists of 17 residues. V was clipped by 7 bases and J by 1 base, with 22 bases between them. Germline-derived CDR1 and CDR2 are MDHEN and SYDVKM. A note on this clone: Antigen: not known.

The sequence was obtained from an adult in good health. V is TRBV28 and J is TRBJ1-1; D is unresolved. Sequencing used peripheral blood, obtained on day 0 of AZD1222 vaccination. CDR3 residues: CASKTTQAWTENTEAFF. CDR3 coding DNA: TGTGCCAGCAAGACAACCCAGGCGTGGACTGAGAACACTGAAGCTTTCTTT.